This entry features one TCR beta chain sequence. The antigen it recognizes is unknown. No base quality information exists; no much larger clone differs at one position. CDR1 and CDR2 are drawn from the germline V gene: MGHDK, SYGVNS. V lost 5 bases and J lost 4 bases, and the count of bases not matched to a germline gene is 6. The CDR3 numbers 14 residues from cysteine through phenylalanine. Only the CDR3 DNA stays, 42 bases, in frame from base 1. The record originates from a study of CD8+ T cells in alopecia areata listed by TCRdb under 2018. Study-level background: The treated patients, all with moderate-to-severe alopecia areata, were enrolled in an open-label pilot trial of oral tofacitinib given at 5 to 10 mg twice daily. In both human patients and the C3H/HeJ mouse model, the study applied high-throughput TCRbeta sequencing to look at T cell clonal expansion in alopecia areata. Biopsies were taken from tofacitinib-treated patients at baseline and at 4 and 24 weeks of treatment, and a later scalp biopsy was taken in several of the tofacitinib-treated patients. TCRbeta CDR3 regions were amplified by immunoSEQ multiplex PCR with 35 Vbeta forward and 13 Jbeta reverse primers. Tofacitinib was given for 6 to 18 months, followed by 6 months of follow-up off drug to assess delayed response and recurrence. Scalp clonality was compared across normal scalp (n=4), patchy alopecia areata scalp (n=8), and alopecia totalis/universalis scalp (n=8). Human TCRbeta sequencing covered scalp tissue and sorted CD4+ and CD8+ peripheral blood T cells from patchy and totalis/universalis alopecia areata patients and healthy controls. The RNA source kit depended on sample type: the PAXgene miRNA kit for fixed scalp, the miRNeasy kit for PBMCs, and the RNeasy kit for mouse skin. Summary of the overall study and its limitations: Unlike mouse skin, which is dominated by gammadelta T cells, normal human skin has resident alphabeta T cells that are also sequenced, and this complicates analysis of the scalp TCR repertoire. Compared with normal scalp, lesional scalp, particularly in alopecia totalis/universalis, had higher clonality and more expanded CD8+ clones, which suggests antigenic drive. TCR sequences shared between patients were less clear than in mice, possibly partly because of HLA diversity in the patient population.

Receptors were amplified or captured by the immunoSEQ multiplex PCR assay. RNA was extracted from all samples and reverse transcribed into cDNA as template for TCR sequencing. First-strand cDNA was synthesized using SuperScript III with a 2:1 mix of oligo-dT and random hexamers. A synthetic immune receptor repertoire was used to gauge amplification bias, and whatever bias remained was removed computationally. Under the source paper's analysis protocol: After raw reads were preprocessed to remove errors, the CDR3 was defined following IMGT conventions as running from the conserved cysteine to phenylalanine. Clonality was computed by normalizing Shannon entropy by log2 of the number of productive unique TCRs and subtracting the result from 1. Whether scalp clones were CD4 or CD8 was inferred by matching scalp TCRbeta sequences against CD4 and CD8 repertoires sorted from blood. In TCRdb, the immuneACCESS table is reduced to in-frame sequences with V and J assigned. These tables do not hold every clone; where another copy was compared, an unresolved V gene accounts for under half, and the others remain unexplained. Clonal size and the V and J genes are those of that table, whereas D and trimming came from the DNA. The sample profile shows roughly 250,000 clones; 67% of them were found once. Roughly 1.2% of the sample is in the top ten clones.

This specimen's time point label, per the study, means: baseline before oral tofacitinib. From alopecia areata patients, peripheral blood was collected along with lesional scalp punch biopsies. PBMCs were separated by density centrifugation and stained for CD3, CD4 and CD8, after which CD4+ and CD8+ T cells were sorted on a FACSAria. The sample in question was CD4+ T cells sorted from blood, obtained at week 0. In this chain, TRBV25-1 is recombined with TRBJ2-7; 9 bases in between match TRBD1. The origin of this receptor is a human donor with alopecia areata. The DNA is TGTGCCAGCAGTACAGGGGGCGCATATTACGAGCAGTACTTC. Its translation reads: CASSTGGAYYEQYF.